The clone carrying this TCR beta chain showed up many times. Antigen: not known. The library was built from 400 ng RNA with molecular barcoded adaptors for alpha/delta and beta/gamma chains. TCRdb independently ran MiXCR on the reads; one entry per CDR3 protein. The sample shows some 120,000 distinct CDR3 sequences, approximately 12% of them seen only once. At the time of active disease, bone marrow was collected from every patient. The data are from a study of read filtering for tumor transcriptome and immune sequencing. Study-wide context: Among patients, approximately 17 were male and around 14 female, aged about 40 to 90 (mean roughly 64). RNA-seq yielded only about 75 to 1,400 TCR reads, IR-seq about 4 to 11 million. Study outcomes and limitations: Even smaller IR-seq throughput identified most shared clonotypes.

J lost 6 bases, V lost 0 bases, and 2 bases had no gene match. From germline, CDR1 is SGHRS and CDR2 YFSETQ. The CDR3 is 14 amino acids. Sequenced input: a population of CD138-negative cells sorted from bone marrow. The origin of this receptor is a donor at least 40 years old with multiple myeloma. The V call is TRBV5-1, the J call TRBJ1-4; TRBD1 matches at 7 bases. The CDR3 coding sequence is TGCGCCAGCAGCTTGGGAGGGGGCGATGAAAAACTGTTTTTT. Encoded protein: CASSLGGGDEKLFF.